These 26 T cell receptor beta chains were all obtained from the same sample, sequenced in a study of blood T cell repertoires in COVID-19. Using immunoSEQ multiplex PCR, the repertoire was profiled, and TCRdb retains in-frame clones only, with some absent. Of some 300,000 clones in the sample, over 80% were seen once. Sequenced material: peripheral blood. Receptors originate from a woman aged 45-65 years with COVID-19, enrolled during active disease.

The chain couples TRBV4-3 to TRBJ2-3, with D unclear. Between the trimmed V and J ends, which lost 4 bases and 2 bases, there was a span of 7 bases. CDR1 and CDR2 (germline): LGHNA, YSLEER. The CDR3 sequence is 13 residues long. The CDR3 sequence: CASSPGLTDTQYF. CDR3 DNA sequence: TGCGCCAGCAGCCCAGGTCTCACAGATACGCAGTATTTT.

The chain couples TRBV4-1 to TRBJ1-4; 8 nucleotides agree with TRBD1. J lost 2 bases, V lost 4 bases, and 6 bases had no gene match. Germline V gene sequence: CDR1 MGHRA, CDR2 YSYEKL. The CDR3 spans 16 residues. The CDR3 spells CASSLLGQGTNEKLFF. The CDR3 DNA follows: TGCGCCAGCAGCCTACTCGGACAGGGTACTAATGAAAAACTGTTTTTT.

The sample holds a few counts of this clone. The rearrangement links TRBV7-9 to TRBJ1-1; a possible D gene is TRBD1 (5 bases). V was cut by 7 bases and J by 2 bases, with 14 bases left in between. Germline V gives CDR1 SEHNR, CDR2 FQNEAQ (reference sequence). The CDR3 consists of 14 residues. The CDR3 DNA is TGTGCCAGCATCAAAACAGGTATAAACACTGAAGCTTTCTTT. It specifies CASIKTGINTEAFF.

The V and J genes are TRBV5-6 and TRBJ1-2; 9 nucleotides match TRBD1. This CDR3 contains 13 residues. Germline CDR1 SGHDT, CDR2 YYEEEE. Losses at the gene ends were 4 bases for V and 8 bases for J; bases not matched to a gene: 6. The CDR3 loop reads CASSRNRGHGYTF. The CDR3 region has the DNA TGTGCCAGCAGCCGGAACAGGGGGCACGGCTACACCTTC.

This rearrangement joins TRBV4-3 to TRBJ2-5; D might be TRBD2 (5 bases). The CDR3 sequence is 15 residues long. Between the trimmed V and J ends, which lost 0 bases and 4 bases, there was a span of 12 bases. Per the germline V gene, CDR1 is LGHNA and CDR2 is YSLEER. In DNA, the CDR3 is TGCGCCAGCAGCCAAGATTGGAGGTCCAGAGAGACCCAGTACTTC. Protein: CASSQDWRSRETQYF.

The rearrangement joins TRBV5-1 to TRBJ1-1, with 7 bases fitting TRBD1. The CDR3 runs 16 residues. Germline CDR1 and CDR2: SGHRS and YFSETQ. The trim removed 4 bases at V and 2 bases at J, leaving 11 bases unmatched. In nucleotides, the CDR3 is TGCGCCAGCAGCCACCGCCGGGACAGCCGAAACACTGAAGCTTTCTTT. This codes for CASSHRRDSRNTEAFF.

The table lists this clone with a count of one. V and J are TRBV24-1 and TRBJ2-3, with D unresolved. Trimming removed 6 bases from V and 0 bases from J, with 6 bases in between. This CDR3 has 13 amino acids. Germline CDR1 and CDR2: KGHDR and SFDVKD. The CDR3 DNA reads TGTGCCACCAGTAGCGCTAGCACAGATACGCAGTATTTT. Its translation is CATSSASTDTQYF.

The rearrangement uses TRBV2 and TRBJ2-1; 12 bases are shared with TRBD1. Germline V gives CDR1 SNHLY, CDR2 FYNNEI. V lost 2 bases, J lost 4 bases, and 3 bases stayed unmatched. The CDR3 consists of 16 residues. CDR3 DNA sequence: TGTGCCAGCAGTGAAAGGGACAGGGGGCCTTACAATGAGCAGTTCTTC. Translating gives CASSERDRGPYNEQFF.

The rearrangement links TRBV5-1 to TRBJ2-3; tentatively, D is TRBD2 (7 bases). The CDR3 totals 15 residues. CDR1 and CDR2 (germline): SGHRS, YFSETQ. Trimming removed 4 bases from V and 0 bases from J, with 12 bases in between. CDR3 sequence (DNA): TGCGCCAGCAGCGGGAGGGGGTTTAGCACAGATACGCAGTATTTT. It encodes CASSGRGFSTDTQYF.

The chain couples TRBV7-9 to TRBJ1-5; D is ambiguous. V lost 1 base and J lost 6, with 10 bases in between. The CDR3 totals 14 residues. The V gene's germline CDR1 is SEHNR and CDR2 FQNEAQ (reference sequence). Here the CDR3 DNA reads TGTGCCAGCAGCTTAGTCGAATCGGGTCAGCCCCAGCATTTT. This encodes CASSLVESGQPQHF.

V and J are TRBV2 and TRBJ1-2, with a tentative D call TRBD1 (5 bases). CDR3 size: 13 residues. V lost 0 bases and J lost 8, with 10 bases in between. Germline CDR1 reads SNHLY; CDR2 reads FYNNEI. The CDR3 protein is CASSEAGVSGYTF. For the CDR3, the DNA is TGTGCCAGCAGTGAAGCAGGGGTTAGCGGCTACACCTTC.

The genes are TRBV2 and TRBJ2-2; TRBD1 might be the D (5 bases). CDR1 is SNHLY, CDR2 FYNNEI, per germline. V lost 3 bases, J lost 4 bases, and 9 bases lay in between. The CDR3 runs 14 residues. This CDR3 reads CASSERQTTGELFF. The CDR3 DNA sequence: TGTGCCAGCAGTGAGAGACAGACCACCGGGGAGCTGTTTTTT.

The V and J genes are TRBV5-4 and TRBJ2-5; the match to TRBD1 covers 8 bases. The CDR3 runs 14 residues. After removal of 6 bases from V and 4 bases from J, the junction contained 8 bases not matched to a gene. The germline gives CDR1 SGHNT, CDR2 YYREEE (reference sequence). This CDR3 reads CASIAGGAGETQYF. The DNA for the CDR3 is TGTGCCAGCATCGCAGGGGGCGCAGGAGAGACCCAGTACTTC.

This chain connects TRBV6-1 to TRBJ1-1, with D tentatively TRBD1 (5 bases). Germline-derived CDR1 and CDR2 are MNHNS and SASEGT. V dropped 5 bases and J dropped 4 bases, with 14 bases sitting between them. The CDR3 runs 14 residues. The CDR3 loop reads CASSSRDVSTEAFF. The CDR3 DNA reads TGTGCCAGCAGTAGCAGGGATGTCAGCACTGAAGCTTTCTTT.

V is TRBV3-1 (or the pseudogene TRBV3-2) and J is TRBJ2-7; perhaps TRBD1 as D (5 bases). The CDR3 is 15 amino acids. CDR1 LGHDT and CDR2 YNNKEL come from the germline V gene (reference sequence). The V end lost 4 bases, the J end lost 5 bases, and 18 bases lay between the germline ends. The CDR3 DNA follows: TGTGCCAGCAGCCCAAGGGTGCAGGGCTTCCACGAGCAGTACTTC. Residues: CASSPRVQGFHEQYF.

V and J are TRBV24-1 and TRBJ1-1; possible D gene TRBD1, 6 bases. V dropped 4 bases and J dropped 1 base, with 12 bases sitting between them. CDR3 length: 15 amino acids. Germline-derived CDR1 and CDR2 are KGHDR and SFDVKD. As DNA, the CDR3 is TGTGCCACCAGTGACCGGGGACACGGGAACACTGAAGCTTTCTTT. Translating gives CATSDRGHGNTEAFF.

The chain links TRBV5-1 to TRBJ1-4, with no clear D. This CDR3 contains 14 residues. The germline V gene has CDR1 SGHRS and CDR2 YFSETQ. The V and J ends lost 5 bases and 8 bases respectively, with 16 bases between them. The CDR3 DNA reads as TGCGCCAGCAGTTCCAGTGATTCGGGAGAAAAACTGTTTTTT. This sequence encodes CASSSSDSGEKLFF.

In this sample, this clone turned up once. J is TRBJ2-7 and V is TRBV5-4; 8 bases are a match to TRBD2. The trim removed 4 bases at V and 0 bases at J, leaving 9 bases unmatched. The germline V gene has CDR1 SGHNT and CDR2 YYREEE (reference sequence). The CDR3 loop spans 16 amino acids. CDR3 amino acids: CASSASLAASSYEQYF. The CDR3 DNA follows: TGTGCCAGCAGCGCCTCACTAGCGGCAAGCTCCTACGAGCAGTACTTC.

J is TRBJ1-2 and V is TRBV24-1, with D perhaps TRBD1 (5 bases). Deletions cut 4 bases from V and 5 bases from J, with 10 bases between. CDR3 length: 13 residues. In germline, CDR1 is KGHDR, CDR2 SFDVKD. DNA for the CDR3: TGTGCCACCAGTGAGGACCGGGGGTATGGCTACACCTTC. Amino acids: CATSEDRGYGYTF.

In DNA, the CDR3 is TGTGCCAGCAGGTCTGACTGGAACACCGGGGAGCTGTTTTTT. As protein: CASRSDWNTGELFF. This chain uses TRBV6-6 with TRBJ2-2; D unclear. V shed 6 bases and J shed 1 base, with 9 bases lying between them. The CDR3 loop spans 14 amino acids. From germline, CDR1 is MNHNY and CDR2 SVGAGI (reference sequence).

The J gene is TRBJ2-1, the V gene TRBV4-1, with a tentative D call TRBD1 (6 bases). This CDR3 contains 16 residues. The germline V and J ends were trimmed by 3 bases and 2 bases, with 14 bases remaining between them. Per the germline V gene, CDR1 is MGHRA and CDR2 is YSYEKL. CDR3 region: CASSQPEGVPYNEQFF. As DNA, the CDR3 is TGCGCCAGCAGCCAGCCAGAGGGGGTCCCCTACAATGAGCAGTTCTTC.

The chain is built from TRBV18 and TRBJ2-1; possibly TRBD1 for D (5 bases). The CDR3 sequence is 16 residues long. V was clipped by 3 bases and J by 0 bases, with 12 bases between them. Germline CDR1 is KGHSH and CDR2 is LQKENI. CDR3 coding DNA: TGTGCCAGCTCACCGATGAAAACAGGCTCCTACAATGAGCAGTTCTTC. Residues: CASSPMKTGSYNEQFF.

This sequence joins TRBV14 and TRBJ2-3, with 7 bases lining up with TRBD2. The ends lost 6 bases at V and 8 bases at J; junction bases unmatched: 14. Germline V gene data show CDR1 as SGHDN and CDR2 as FVKESK. The CDR3 spans 15 residues. The CDR3 is CASSPTLYAGVTQYF. The CDR3 DNA sequence: TGTGCCAGCAGTCCCACCCTCTACGCGGGAGTTACGCAGTATTTT.

This CDR3 reads CASSIRDYPYNEQFF. The DNA of the CDR3 is TGTGCCAGTAGTATCCGGGACTACCCGTACAATGAGCAGTTCTTC. The chain combines TRBV19 with TRBJ2-1, with 7 bases matching TRBD2. This CDR3 region has 15 residues. J gave up 4 bases and V 3 bases, and 6 bases lay outside the gene matches. From germline, CDR1 is LNHDA and CDR2 SQIVND (reference sequence).

Comment on this clone: At one end, the junction sequence differs from germline, possibly due to a read error. The chain recombines TRBV4-1 with TRBJ1-3; unclear D gene. CDR1 is MGHRA and CDR2 is YSYEKL in the germline V gene. The CDR3 has 15 residues. The DNA of the CDR3 is TGCGCCAGCAACCAAGACGCGGTAGCCGGTGTGGCCATATATTTT. Amino acids: CASNQDAVAGVAIYF.

On this clone itself: One end of the junction fails to match germline, which may point to a read error. The CDR3 region is CASSHRQRGSHNEQFF. The CDR3 nucleotides read TGTGCCAGCAGCCATCGACAGCGGGGCTCCCACAATGAGCAGTTCTTC. The chain recombines TRBV7-3 with TRBJ2-1, with TRBD2 matching 7 bases. This CDR3 is built from 16 residues. The germline V gene encodes CDR1 SGHTA and CDR2 FQGTGA.